The 28 T cell receptor beta chains listed next were all sequenced from one sample in a study of preoperative IRX-2 immunotherapy in early breast cancer. Treatment of the sample: preoperative locoregional IRX-2 cytokine immunotherapy. Repertoires were generated with immunoSEQ multiplex PCR, while TCRdb's copy carries only in-frame clones and drops some. The table has about 32,000 clones, around 83% seen once. Source: lymph node tissue, taken from a patient treated with IRX-2 immunotherapy. The receptor source for this set is a human donor with breast cancer.

This chain uses TRBV6-8 with TRBJ1-1; weak D call: TRBD1 (6 bases). Germline loops: CDR1 MNHGY, CDR2 SAAAGT. V was clipped by 6 bases and J by 0 bases, with 11 bases between them. The CDR3 has 14 amino acids. The CDR3 DNA is TGTGCCAGCAGGGAGACAGGTATGAACACTGAAGCTTTCTTT. Its translation: CASRETGMNTEAFF.

This clone has just a few counts. The rearrangement uses TRBV15 and TRBJ1-5; TRBD1 is a possible D gene (6 bases). This CDR3 has 16 amino acids. V lost 0 bases and J 2 bases, leaving 11 bases between the germline ends. CDR1 and CDR2 (germline): LNHNV, YYDKDF (reference sequence). Here the CDR3 DNA reads TGTGCCACCAGCAGAGAACCCAGACAGGGCAATCAGCCCCAGCATTTT. This sequence encodes CATSREPRQGNQPQHF.

This CDR3 reads CASSPTPGTGGGQPQHF. Here the CDR3 DNA reads TGTGCCAGCTCACCTACACCCGGGACAGGGGGAGGTCAGCCCCAGCATTTT. This rearrangement joins TRBV18 to TRBJ1-5; 11 nucleotides match TRBD1. CDR1 is KGHSH and CDR2 is LQKENI in the germline V gene. V was pared by 3 bases and J by 6 bases, with 10 bases of the junction left unmatched. CDR3 length equals 17 residues.

This clone was observed once. The V call is TRBV5-1, the J call TRBJ2-1; D is unclear. In germline, CDR1 is SGHRS, CDR2 YFSETQ. V was clipped by 4 bases and J by 0 bases, with 14 bases between them. The length of the CDR3 is 16 residues. CDR3 sequence reads: CASSIDGGFSYNEQFF. The CDR3 DNA reads TGCGCCAGCAGCATCGACGGTGGTTTCTCCTACAATGAGCAGTTCTTC.

The chain links TRBV6-8 to TRBJ2-1; D remains ambiguous. This CDR3 is 15 amino acids long. Per the germline V gene, CDR1 is MNHGY and CDR2 is SAAAGT. Trimming shortened V by 2 bases and J by 9 bases, and 17 bases separated the two germline ends. CDR3 region: CASSYKPGVYREQFF. The CDR3 coding sequence is TGTGCCAGCAGTTACAAGCCCGGAGTGTACCGTGAGCAGTTCTTC.

The V gene is TRBV6-4, the J gene TRBJ1-6; TRBD1 might be the D (5 bases). Germline V gives CDR1 MRHNA, CDR2 SNTAGT. This CDR3 contains 16 residues. With 8 bases removed from V and 0 bases from J, the gap between germline ends came to 14 bases. DNA for the CDR3: TGTGCCAGCTTGGGGCTTACCCGCTCCTATAATTCACCCCTCCACTTT. Protein product: CASLGLTRSYNSPLHF.

This chain joins TRBV6-8 and TRBJ2-1; unclear D gene. Trimming pared 4 bases from V and 7 bases from J, leaving 11 bases between. The CDR3 sequence is 13 residues long. Per the germline V gene, CDR1 is MNHGY and CDR2 is SAAAGT. The CDR3: CASSFPGFNEQFF. The CDR3 bases are TGTGCCAGCAGTTTTCCAGGTTTTAATGAGCAGTTCTTC.

This sequence joins TRBV18 and TRBJ2-3, with D perhaps TRBD2 (6 bases). V lost 2 bases and J lost 8, with 14 bases in between. Germline loops: CDR1 KGHSH, CDR2 LQKENI. There are 14 residues in the CDR3. CDR3 in amino acids: CASSPEGLGGTQYF. For the CDR3, the DNA is TGTGCCAGCTCACCAGAAGGTTTGGGAGGTACGCAGTATTTT.

The chain couples TRBV6-8 to TRBJ2-3, with 8 bases fitting TRBD1. Losses at the gene ends were 7 bases for V and 14 bases for J; bases not matched to a gene: 17. CDR3 length equals 14 residues. Per germline, CDR1 MNHGY and CDR2 SAAAGT. CDR3 sequence reads: CASTLGQVNTRGYF. The CDR3 DNA is TGTGCCAGCACCCTGGGACAGGTAAACACCCGAGGGTATTTT.

This chain joins TRBV5-1 and TRBJ2-7, with TRBD2 matching over 12 bases. CDR3 length: 14 amino acids. Looked up from germline, CDR1 is SGHRS and CDR2 is YFSETQ. V gave up 3 bases and J gave up 6 bases; unmatched junction bases: 4. The DNA of the CDR3 is TGCGCCAGCAGCTGGACTAGCGGGGTCCCCGAGCAGTACTTC. Translation gives CASSWTSGVPEQYF.

This clone was seen a single time. The chain couples TRBV19 to TRBJ2-4; D is possibly TRBD1 (7 bases). CDR3 size: 15 residues. Germline CDR1 is LNHDA and CDR2 is SQIVND (reference sequence). V was cut by 3 bases and J by 1 base, with 10 bases left in between. The CDR3 loop reads CASSIRGAAKNIQYF. The CDR3 nucleotides read TGTGCCAGTAGTATCAGGGGGGCGGCCAAAAACATTCAGTACTTC.

This clone appeared a few times. The chain is built from TRBV28 and TRBJ1-5; 10 nucleotides align to TRBD1. The CDR3 has 15 residues. The germline CDR1 and CDR2 sequences are MDHEN and SYDVKM. Trimming removed 6 bases from V and 3 bases from J; junction bases left unmatched: 5. The CDR3 bases are TGTGCCAGCAGAGGGACAGGGGAAATCAATCAGCCCCAGCATTTT. This translates into CASRGTGEINQPQHF.

The chain has TRBV18 and TRBJ1-5, with unresolved D. The CDR3 extends over 13 amino acids. Trimming removed 0 bases at V and 3 bases at J, with 3 bases between. CDR1 KGHSH and CDR2 LQKENI come from the germline V gene. The CDR3 sequence is CASSPPDNQPQHF. The CDR3 DNA reads as TGTGCCAGCTCACCACCGGACAATCAGCCCCAGCATTTT.

The V call is TRBV18, the J call TRBJ2-5, with TRBD1 matching over 9 bases. The germline V gene encodes CDR1 KGHSH and CDR2 LQKENI. J was trimmed by 3 bases and V by 4 bases; bases with no gene match: 12. This CDR3 is 17 amino acids long. This chain's CDR3 is CASSQTLYTGGEETQYF. In nucleotides, the CDR3 is TGTGCCAGCTCACAAACTCTATACACAGGGGGCGAAGAGACCCAGTACTTC.

The DNA for the CDR3 is TGTGCCAGCAGGGTGACAGGGTACAGCACTGAAGCTTTCTTT. Protein sequence: CASRVTGYSTEAFF. The chain links TRBV28 to TRBJ1-1; 7 bases fit TRBD1. The germline gives CDR1 MDHEN, CDR2 SYDVKM. The length of the CDR3 is 14 residues. With V trimmed by 6 bases and J by 4 bases, 8 bases remained unmatched.

The V gene is TRBV19, the J gene TRBJ1-5, with TRBD1 matching 8 bases. CDR1 and CDR2 (germline): LNHDA, SQIVND (reference sequence). CDR3 length: 12 residues. V was pared by 6 bases and J by 15 bases, with 10 bases of the junction left unmatched. The CDR3 DNA sequence: TGTGCCAGTAGCCTTGGCCACAGGGGGTTGCATTTT. This sequence encodes CASSLGHRGLHF.

V and J are TRBV30 and TRBJ2-5; D may be TRBD1 (6 bases). Germline-derived CDR1 and CDR2 are GTSNPN and SVGIG (reference sequence). CDR3 size: 13 residues. V gave up 2 bases and J gave up 2 bases, with 9 bases separating them. CDR3: CAWSKDRQETQYF. As DNA, the CDR3 is TGTGCCTGGAGTAAGGACAGACAAGAGACCCAGTACTTC.

The V call is TRBV9, the J call TRBJ2-3; 10 bases align to TRBD2. Trimming removed 4 bases from V and 2 bases from J; junction bases left unmatched: 4. The germline gives CDR1 SGDLS, CDR2 YYNGEE. The CDR3 extends over 15 amino acids. The CDR3 sequence: CASSKLAGDTDTQYF. The CDR3 nucleotides read TGTGCCAGCAGCAAGCTAGCGGGGGACACAGATACGCAGTATTTT. The variable domain in full, with the rest retrieved from reference TRBV9 and TRBJ2-3, is DSGVTQTPKHLITATGQRVTLRCSPRSGDLSVYWYQQSLDQGLQFLIQYYNGEERAKGNILERFSAQQFPDLHSELNLSSLELGDSALYFCASSKLAGDTDTQYFGPGTRLTVL.

The CDR3 coding sequence is TGCGCCAGCAGCTTAAGCTCTGGGGCCAACGTCCTGACTTTC. Amino acid sequence: CASSLSSGANVLTF. This chain links TRBV5-1 with TRBJ2-6; D gene ambiguous. CDR1 is SGHRS, CDR2 YFSETQ, per germline. The germline V and J ends were trimmed by 2 bases and 0 bases, with 3 bases remaining between them. The CDR3 length is 14 residues.

This sequence joins TRBV28 and TRBJ2-3; 8 bases align to TRBD2. Germline loops: CDR1 MDHEN, CDR2 SYDVKM. V shed 5 bases and J 6 bases; nucleotides not matched to a gene: 10. CDR3 length: 15 residues. The CDR3 bases are TGTGCCAGCAGTGCCTCCGGGACTAGTAAGGATACGCAGTATTTT. Protein: CASSASGTSKDTQYF.

V gene TRBV6-8 combines with J gene TRBJ2-2, with unresolved D. The V gene lost 9 bases and the J gene lost 6 bases, with 14 bases spanning the gap. The CDR3 sequence is 13 residues long. Per the germline V gene, CDR1 is MNHGY and CDR2 is SAAAGT. This CDR3 is CASGTPAPGELFF. DNA for the CDR3: TGTGCCAGTGGAACTCCCGCGCCCGGGGAGCTGTTTTTT.

Only one count was recorded for this clone. The chain recombines TRBV18 with TRBJ1-1; no reliable D call. Germline CDR1 reads KGHSH; CDR2 reads LQKENI. V was clipped by 3 bases and J by 1 base, with 6 bases between them. The CDR3 has 13 amino acids. CDR3 DNA: TGTGCCAGCTCACCCCCGGGGAACACTGAAGCTTTCTTT. Protein: CASSPPGNTEAFF.

The rearrangement joins TRBV6-8 to TRBJ2-1; 11 bases are a match to TRBD2. CDR1 and CDR2 from the germline V gene are MNHGY and SAAAGT. The CDR3 consists of 15 residues. Germline trimming cut 2 bases from V and 4 bases from J; bases unmatched to any gene: 1. In DNA, the CDR3 is TGTGCCAGCAGTTACGGGACTAGCGGATACAATGAGCAGTTCTTC. Its protein is CASSYGTSGYNEQFF.

This clone has a handful of counts. The chain couples TRBV6-8 to TRBJ2-2; D is unclear. This CDR3 comprises 15 residues. Germline V gene lookup returns CDR1 MNHGY and CDR2 SAAAGT. V dropped 3 bases and J dropped 4 bases, with 12 bases sitting between them. CDR3 amino acids: CASSYVQVPTGELFF. The CDR3 bases are TGTGCCAGCAGTTATGTGCAGGTGCCCACCGGGGAGCTGTTTTTT.

The chain combines TRBV28 with TRBJ1-1; D gene uncertain. The ends were cut back, 3 bases at V and 5 bases at J, with 10 bases in the middle. Germline V gene lookup returns CDR1 MDHEN and CDR2 SYDVKM. There are 13 residues in the CDR3. CDR3 region: CASSFSSGTEAFF. CDR3 in DNA: TGTGCCAGCAGTTTTAGTTCGGGGACTGAAGCTTTCTTT.

The rearrangement links TRBV29-1 to TRBJ2-1, with D tentatively TRBD2 (5 bases). The germline CDR1 and CDR2 sequences are SQVTM and ANQGSEA. The V and J ends lost 4 bases and 7 bases respectively, with 20 bases between them. This CDR3 comprises 15 residues. CDR3 residues: CSVVSGTADLNEQFF. In nucleotides, the CDR3 is TGCAGCGTTGTATCGGGAACCGCAGATTTGAATGAGCAGTTCTTC.

Here the CDR3 DNA reads TGTGCCAGCTCACCAATATCTGGACTAGGGGGCGCCTATGGCTACACCTTC. Protein sequence: CASSPISGLGGAYGYTF. The chain combines TRBV18 with TRBJ1-2; 7 bases align to TRBD1. This CDR3 is built from 17 residues. Trimming took 2 bases from V and 4 from J; bases not matched to a gene: 13. Germline V gives CDR1 KGHSH, CDR2 LQKENI.

This rearrangement joins TRBV15 to TRBJ1-6, with a tentative D call TRBD1 (5 bases). Deletions cut 6 bases from V and 2 bases from J, with 11 bases between. CDR1 is LNHNV, CDR2 YYDKDF, per germline (reference sequence). The CDR3 contains 15 residues. CDR3 DNA sequence: TGTGCCACCAGGTCGTGGACAACCTATAATTCACCCCTCCACTTT. Protein product: CATRSWTTYNSPLHF.